A single T cell receptor (beta chain) is shown here with its context. The antigen is not known. This sample was taken from a study of CD8+ T cells in alopecia areata. The overall study: Treated patients were given 5 to 10 mg oral tofacitinib twice daily. Tofacitinib treatment spanned 6 to 18 months, with 6 months off drug afterward.

RNA was isolated and reverse transcribed to cDNA, the sequencing template. Data came from immunoSEQ multiplex PCR; TCRdb stores just in-frame clones and leaves some out. The table records about 5,700 clones, 60% to 70% of them present only once. Study observations and caveats: Among the cells sequenced in scalp samples are also the resident alphabeta T cells of normal skin.

Peripheral blood and lesional scalp punch biopsies came from alopecia areata patients. The source was skin, collected at week 0. The TCR sequence derives from a human donor with alopecia areata.

CDR3 region: CASSGLVGNTGELFF. The DNA of the CDR3 is TGTGCCAGCAGCGGTCTCGTTGGGAACACCGGGGAGCTGTTTTTT. The rearrangement uses TRBV28 and TRBJ2-2; D is uncertain. The germline V gene encodes CDR1 MDHEN and CDR2 SYDVKM. The V gene lost 6 bases and the J gene lost 1 base, with 12 bases spanning the gap. The CDR3 has 15 residues.